A selection of T cell receptor beta chains follows, all from one sample in a study of radiation and T cells in renal cell carcinoma. Some clones are missing from TCRdb's copy, which holds only in-frame ones; the method was immunoSEQ multiplex PCR. The sample lists roughly 120,000 clones; around four fifths were seen once. The sample in question was blood, obtained from a patient whose treatment included radiotherapy and nephrectomy. The receptors originated from an older woman with renal cell carcinoma. Each CDR3 is given with its conserved first and last residue. Fields, in order: J gene, V gene, clone size, D gene, CDR3 protein, CDR3 DNA. D genes are given only for firm matches. Clone sizes are given selectively: once, few, many, or a class where the clone is expanded.

j_gene: TRBJ1-4; v_gene: TRBV5-1; abundance: .; d_gene: TRBD1; CDR3aa: CASSLDGTAINEKLFF; CDR3nt: TGCGCCAGCAGCTTGGACGGGACAGCGATTAATGAAAAACTGTTTTTT
j_gene: TRBJ2-2; v_gene: TRBV5-6; abundance: .; d_gene: TRBD2; CDR3aa: CASSLGLGASTGELFF; CDR3nt: TGTGCCAGCAGCCTCGGACTAGGTGCGAGCACCGGGGAGCTGTTTTTT
j_gene: TRBJ1-1; v_gene: TRBV6-6; abundance: .; d_gene: TRBD1; CDR3aa: CASRPRQGYWTEAFF; CDR3nt: TGTGCCAGCAGACCCCGACAGGGTTATTGGACTGAAGCTTTCTTT
j_gene: TRBJ2-3; v_gene: TRBV27; abundance: .; d_gene: .; CDR3aa: CASSLVRSSADTQYF; CDR3nt: TGTGCCAGCAGTTTGGTTAGGAGCTCCGCAGATACGCAGTATTTT
j_gene: TRBJ2-1; v_gene: TRBV5-1; abundance: .; d_gene: .; CDR3aa: CASSNDSSSYNEQFF; CDR3nt: TGCGCCAGCAGCAATGACAGCAGCTCCTACAATGAGCAGTTCTTC
j_gene: TRBJ1-5; v_gene: TRBV19; abundance: .; d_gene: .; CDR3aa: CASSIQTGISNQPQHF; CDR3nt: TGTGCCAGTAGTATACAGACGGGAATTAGCAATCAGCCCCAGCATTTT
j_gene: TRBJ2-1; v_gene: TRBV4-3; abundance: .; d_gene: TRBD1; CDR3aa: CASSQDGGQGRDEQFF; CDR3nt: TGCGCCAGCAGCCAAGATGGGGGACAGGGTCGAGATGAGCAGTTCTTC
j_gene: TRBJ1-4; v_gene: TRBV11-2; abundance: many; d_gene: .; CDR3aa: CASSLGGGLNEKLFF; CDR3nt: TGTGCCAGCAGCTTAGGAGGGGGGCTGAATGAAAAACTGTTTTTT
j_gene: TRBJ2-5; v_gene: TRBV5-1; abundance: .; d_gene: .; CDR3aa: CASSLDTQETQYF; CDR3nt: TGCGCCAGCAGCTTGGACACGCAAGAGACCCAGTACTTC
j_gene: TRBJ2-5; v_gene: TRBV19; abundance: .; d_gene: TRBD1; CDR3aa: CARTDRDMRETQYF; CDR3nt: TGTGCCAGAACGGACAGGGACATGAGGGAGACCCAGTACTTC
j_gene: TRBJ1-1; v_gene: TRBV7-9; abundance: few; d_gene: .; CDR3aa: CASSFGGGNKAFF; CDR3nt: TGTGCCAGCAGCTTTGGGGGCGGTAACAAAGCTTTCTTT
j_gene: TRBJ2-2; v_gene: TRBV5-4; abundance: .; d_gene: TRBD1; CDR3aa: CASSLGQGDTGELFF; CDR3nt: TGTGCCAGCAGCTTGGGGCAGGGGGACACCGGGGAGCTGTTTTTT
j_gene: TRBJ2-5; v_gene: TRBV7-9; abundance: .; d_gene: .; CDR3aa: CASSPRSRDQETQYF; CDR3nt: TGTGCCAGCAGCCCGCGGAGCCGGGATCAAGAGACCCAGTACTTC
j_gene: TRBJ1-4; v_gene: TRBV6-1; abundance: .; d_gene: .; CDR3aa: CASSEREQGRSNEKLFF; CDR3nt: TGTGCCAGCAGCGAAAGGGAACAGGGTAGGTCTAATGAAAAACTGTTTTTT
j_gene: TRBJ2-1; v_gene: TRBV4-3; abundance: .; d_gene: .; CDR3aa: CASSQDGPLQGNEQFF; CDR3nt: TGCGCCAGCAGCCAAGATGGACCTCTACAGGGCAATGAGCAGTTCTTC
j_gene: TRBJ1-2; v_gene: TRBV4-1; abundance: once; d_gene: .; CDR3aa: CASSQGTRVNNGYTF; CDR3nt: TGCGCCAGCAGCCAAGGGACGAGGGTAAACAATGGCTACACCTTC
j_gene: TRBJ1-5; v_gene: TRBV7-2; abundance: .; d_gene: TRBD1; CDR3aa: CASSTRQGAGQPQHF; CDR3nt: TGTGCCAGCAGCACCCGACAGGGGGCCGGTCAGCCCCAGCATTTT
j_gene: TRBJ1-4; v_gene: TRBV6-1; abundance: .; d_gene: TRBD1; CDR3aa: CASSGAGGVNEKLFF; CDR3nt: TGTGCCAGCAGTGGGGCAGGGGGGGTGAATGAAAAACTGTTTTTT
j_gene: TRBJ2-7; v_gene: TRBV30; abundance: few; d_gene: .; CDR3aa: CAWSDSAYRWSSYEQYF; CDR3nt: TGTGCCTGGAGTGATTCTGCCTACAGGTGGTCCTCCTACGAGCAGTACTTC
j_gene: TRBJ1-1; v_gene: TRBV18; abundance: once; d_gene: .; CDR3aa: CASSPSSSFRAFF; CDR3nt: TGTGCCAGCTCACCAAGTAGTTCGTTTAGAGCTTTCTTT
j_gene: TRBJ1-6; v_gene: TRBV20-1; abundance: .; d_gene: TRBD1; CDR3aa: CSAVRYGQAHF; CDR3nt: TGCAGTGCCGTAAGATACGGACAGGCCCACTTT
j_gene: TRBJ1-2; v_gene: TRBV5-6; abundance: few; d_gene: .; CDR3aa: CASSLNSLNYGYTF; CDR3nt: TGTGCCAGCAGCTTGAACAGTCTTAACTATGGCTACACCTTC
j_gene: TRBJ2-7; v_gene: TRBV6-5; abundance: .; d_gene: TRBD2; CDR3aa: CASSYAGGSYEQYF; CDR3nt: TGTGCCAGCAGTTACGCGGGGGGATCGTACGAGCAGTACTTC
j_gene: TRBJ2-7; v_gene: TRBV7-9; abundance: .; d_gene: .; CDR3aa: CASSLVTGSYEQYF; CDR3nt: TGTGCCAGCAGCTTAGTTACAGGGAGCTACGAGCAGTACTTC
j_gene: TRBJ2-7; v_gene: TRBV6-1; abundance: .; d_gene: TRBD1; CDR3aa: CASRGQSAYEQYF; CDR3nt: TGTGCCAGCAGGGGACAGTCGGCCTACGAGCAGTACTTC
j_gene: TRBJ2-3; v_gene: TRBV5-1; abundance: .; d_gene: TRBD1; CDR3aa: CASSSGQGDFLSTDTQYF; CDR3nt: TGCGCCAGCAGCTCGGGACAGGGGGACTTCCTTAGCACAGATACGCAGTATTTT
j_gene: TRBJ2-1; v_gene: TRBV5-1; abundance: .; d_gene: TRBD1; CDR3aa: CASSRDREYNEQFF; CDR3nt: TGCGCCAGCAGCCGGGACAGAGAATACAATGAGCAGTTCTTC
j_gene: TRBJ1-1; v_gene: TRBV30; abundance: few; d_gene: .; CDR3aa: CAWSVRWTAFEAFF; CDR3nt: TGTGCCTGGAGTGTACGGTGGACAGCATTTGAAGCTTTCTTT
j_gene: TRBJ1-1; v_gene: TRBV2; abundance: .; d_gene: .; CDR3aa: CASSPTSLDSGMNTEAFF; CDR3nt: TGTGCCAGCAGTCCAACCTCTTTGGACAGCGGGATGAACACTGAAGCTTTCTTT
j_gene: TRBJ2-5; v_gene: TRBV15; abundance: once; d_gene: .; CDR3aa: CATSRDYRQETQYF; CDR3nt: TGTGCCACCAGCAGAGATTATAGGCAAGAGACCCAGTACTTC
j_gene: TRBJ2-2; v_gene: TRBV6-6; abundance: .; d_gene: .; CDR3aa: CATANTGELFF; CDR3nt: TGTGCCACTGCAAACACCGGGGAGCTGTTTTTT
j_gene: TRBJ1-1; v_gene: TRBV5-1; abundance: once; d_gene: .; CDR3aa: CASSSPQGRSTEAFF; CDR3nt: TGCGCCAGCAGCTCCCCCCAGGGGAGGTCCACTGAAGCTTTCTTT
j_gene: TRBJ1-1; v_gene: TRBV7-9; abundance: .; d_gene: TRBD1; CDR3aa: CASSRGTGVAEAFF; CDR3nt: TGTGCCAGCAGTCGAGGGACAGGGGTTGCTGAAGCTTTCTTT
j_gene: TRBJ2-7; v_gene: TRBV7-8; abundance: .; d_gene: .; CDR3aa: CASSLEDRFYEQYF; CDR3nt: TGTGCCAGCAGCTTAGAGGACAGATTCTACGAGCAGTACTTC
j_gene: TRBJ2-7; v_gene: TRBV6-5; abundance: .; d_gene: TRBD1; CDR3aa: CASSYTWTGTYEQYF; CDR3nt: TGTGCCAGCAGTTACACCTGGACAGGGACCTACGAGCAGTACTTC
j_gene: TRBJ2-5; v_gene: TRBV5-4; abundance: .; d_gene: TRBD2; CDR3aa: CASSFWRELETQYF; CDR3nt: TGTGCCAGCAGCTTTTGGCGGGAGTTGGAGACCCAGTACTTC
j_gene: TRBJ1-2; v_gene: TRBV7-9; abundance: once; d_gene: TRBD1; CDR3aa: CASSRNRDRGLYGYTF; CDR3nt: TGTGCCAGCAGCCGGAACCGGGACAGGGGACTCTATGGCTACACCTTC
j_gene: TRBJ1-2; v_gene: TRBV9; abundance: .; d_gene: .; CDR3aa: CASSVEGAANYGYTF; CDR3nt: TGTGCCAGCAGCGTAGAAGGGGCCGCCAATTATGGCTACACCTTC
j_gene: TRBJ1-1; v_gene: TRBV5-4; abundance: .; d_gene: .; CDR3aa: CASSLSGGGMNTEAFF; CDR3nt: TGTGCCAGCAGCTTGTCCGGGGGCGGGATGAACACTGAAGCTTTCTTT
j_gene: TRBJ2-1; v_gene: TRBV28; abundance: .; d_gene: TRBD1; CDR3aa: CASSFSQGYNEQFF; CDR3nt: TGTGCCAGCAGTTTTTCACAGGGGTACAATGAGCAGTTCTTC